A single sample is the source of the 6 T cell receptor beta chains below, sequenced in a study of shared clonotypes between healthy human individuals. Data came from immunoSEQ multiplex PCR; TCRdb stores just in-frame clones and leaves some out. The sample has 2 million to 3 million clones, more than 90% seen once. The sequencing input was naive CD4+ T cells sorted from blood. The subset here: CD45RA+ positively selected. These receptor sequences come from a man younger than 35 in good health.

The V call is TRBV5-1, the J call TRBJ2-1; tentatively, D is TRBD2 (6 bases). CDR3 size: 14 residues. Germline V gene data show CDR1 as SGHRS and CDR2 as YFSETQ. Trimming took 4 bases from V and 15 from J, leaving 23 bases between them. CDR3 DNA: TGCGCCAGCAGCCCGGCCCCAGACGCGGGGACGCTGTTCTTC. This encodes CASSPAPDAGTLFF.

J is TRBJ1-2 and V is TRBV18; TRBD1 might be the D (5 bases). CDR1 and CDR2 (germline): KGHSH, LQKENI. The CDR3 is 16 residues long. V gave up 2 bases and J gave up 1 base, with 14 bases separating them. The CDR3 sequence: CASSPGPLGVNYGYTF. CDR3 sequence (DNA): TGTGCCAGCTCACCAGGGCCCCTAGGGGTTAACTATGGCTACACCTTC.

In DNA, the CDR3 is TGTGCCAGCAAAGAACTCGGGACAGGGCGTTGGACTGAAGCTTTCTTT. Its translation is CASKELGTGRWTEAFF. The V gene is TRBV6-6, the J gene TRBJ1-1; 9 bases line up with TRBD1. Germline CDR1 MNHNY, CDR2 SVGAGI (reference sequence). V was pared by 7 bases and J by 5 bases, with 14 bases of the junction left unmatched. The CDR3 covers 16 residues.

The chain links TRBV5-1 to TRBJ2-1; D could derive from TRBD1 or TRBD2 (5 bases each). There are 15 residues in the CDR3. Germline CDR1 SGHRS, CDR2 YFSETQ. V gave up 0 bases and J gave up 8 bases, with 15 bases separating them. Here the CDR3 DNA reads TGCGCCAGCAGCTTGGTGGGGGAGACTTTCCATGAGCAGTTCTTC. Protein product: CASSLVGETFHEQFF.

The rearrangement joins TRBV30 to TRBJ2-7; 10 bases agree with TRBD2. The germline V gene encodes CDR1 GTSNPN and CDR2 SVGIG (reference sequence). CDR3 length equals 13 residues. With V trimmed by 6 bases and J by 5 bases, 7 bases remained unmatched. CDR3 bases: TGTGCCTGCCAAGCGGGGGGGCCAAACGAGCAGTACTTC. Translated: CACQAGGPNEQYF.

The V and J genes are TRBV5-4 and TRBJ2-5; 9 bases align to TRBD1. The germline CDR1 and CDR2 sequences are SGHNT and YYREEE (reference sequence). This CDR3 spans 14 amino acids. V trimming: 4 bases; J trimming: 5 bases; junction bases outside the gene matches: 6. Written as DNA, the CDR3 is TGTGCCAGCAGCGGAGGGACAGGGTTGGAGACCCAGTACTTC. It codes for CASSGGTGLETQYF.